These 26 T cell receptor beta chains came from one sample sequenced in a study of post-analysis software for immune sequencing data. Study-level results: Controls had lower frequencies than patients of about 5 TRBV segments, which included TRBV5-6, TRBV5-1 and TRBV20-1.

These TCRs are of unknown antigen specificity. Unique molecular identifiers were present in the TCR beta cDNA libraries. TCRdb re-called the PCR reads through MiXCR, storing one row per CDR3 protein. The sample consists of around 710,000 distinct CDR3 sequences, approximately 44% of them appearing once. The sequencing sample was made of blood. All receptors come from a girl under 18 with multiple sclerosis.

This clonotype has a single count. One end of the junction varies from germline; a read error may be responsible. The V and J genes are TRBV5-6 and TRBJ2-3; 10 positions match TRBD1. Germline V gene lookup returns CDR1 SGHDT and CDR2 YYEEEE. The CDR3 runs 16 residues. CDR3 nucleotides: TGTGCCAGCAACCTTAACCGGGACAGGGGTACAGATACGCGGTATTTT. Its protein product is CASNLNRDRGTDTRYF.

J is TRBJ2-1 and V is TRBV7-9; 9 nucleotides agree with TRBD1. This CDR3 comprises 15 residues. Per germline, CDR1 SEHNR and CDR2 FQNEAQ (reference sequence). J gave up 6 bases and V 3 bases, and 6 bases lay outside the gene matches. The CDR3 sequence is CASSFRDRAPNEQFF. The CDR3 bases are TGTGCCAGCAGCTTCCGGGACAGGGCCCCCAATGAGCAGTTCTTC.

The CDR3 DNA sequence: TGTGCCAGCAGCTTAAGGCCAGGGGCGGGCAATCAGCCCCAGCATTTT. Amino acids: CASSLRPGAGNQPQHF. The rearrangement uses TRBV7-2 and TRBJ1-5; D is possibly TRBD1 (6 bases). CDR3 length: 16 residues. CDR1 and CDR2 (germline): SGHTA, FQGNSA. The V gene lost 2 bases and the J gene lost 2 bases, with 13 bases spanning the gap.

The J gene is TRBJ2-5, the V gene TRBV10-2; no clear D gene. CDR3 length: 12 amino acids. In germline, CDR1 is WSHSY, CDR2 SAAADI. Trimming left V 6 bases short and J 5 bases short, with 10 bases between. The CDR3 here is CASRDPFETQYF. DNA for the CDR3: TGCGCCAGCAGGGACCCGTTTGAGACCCAGTACTTC.

The gene calls are TRBV28 and TRBJ2-7; TRBD1 matches at 9 bases. The DNA matches TRBJ2-5 better at its end, which makes the J call doubtful. Germline CDR1 and CDR2: MDHEN and SYDVKM. The length of the CDR3 is 15 residues. The DNA for the CDR3 is TGTGCCAGCAGTTCGAGGGACAGGGTCTACGAGACCCAGTACTTC. It is translated as CASSSRDRVYETQYF.

J is TRBJ1-1 and V is TRBV9; no definite D call. Germline CDR1 SGDLS, CDR2 YYNGEE. V lost 0 bases to trimming and J lost 1 base, with 16 bases between them. The CDR3 runs 17 residues. CDR3 loop: CASSVGGWGGRNTEAFF. DNA of the CDR3: TGTGCCAGCAGCGTAGGAGGATGGGGAGGGAGGAACACTGAAGCTTTCTTT.

This clonotype occurred a few times. The genes are TRBV20-1 and TRBJ2-1, with 10 bases matching TRBD2. There are 16 residues in the CDR3. V shed 0 bases and J 8 bases; nucleotides not matched to a gene: 10. From germline, CDR1 is DFQATT and CDR2 SNEGSKA (reference sequence). As DNA, the CDR3 is TGCAGTGCTAGAGAGGGAGCGGGAGGGCCGGGGTATGAGCAGTTCTTC. Its translation: CSAREGAGGPGYEQFF.

This clonotype was detected only a few times. This rearrangement joins TRBV29-1 to TRBJ1-2; D is undetermined. Trimming stripped 0 bases from V and 0 bases from J, with 5 bases between. The CDR3 has 13 amino acids. From germline, CDR1 is SQVTM and CDR2 ANQGSEA. The CDR3 region has the DNA TGCAGCGTTGAAGATCGAACTAACTATGGCTACACCTTC. It specifies CSVEDRTNYGYTF. Drawing the rest from reference TRBV29-1 and TRBJ1-2, the complete variable domain is SAVISQKPSRDICQRGTSLTIQCQVDSQVTMMFWYRQQPGQSLTLIATANQGSEATYESGFVIDKFPISRPNLTFSTLTVSNMSPEDSSIYLCSVEDRTNYGYTFGSGTRLTVV.

The rearrangement uses TRBV20-1 and TRBJ2-7; TRBD2 might be the D (5 bases). Trimming left V 6 bases short and J 0 bases short, with 12 bases between. Germline V gene data show CDR1 as DFQATT and CDR2 as SNEGSKA (reference sequence). This CDR3 has 13 residues. The CDR3 protein is CSAEDSSSYEQYF. The CDR3 DNA is TGCAGTGCCGAGGACTCGTCCTCCTACGAGCAGTACTTC.

V usage is TRBV12-3 or TRBV12-4 and J usage is TRBJ1-2, with 7 bases matching TRBD1. V was pared by 7 bases and J by 3 bases, with 8 bases of the junction left unmatched. This CDR3 has 14 residues. The CDR3 here is CASTRAGTDYGYTF. CDR3 sequence (DNA): TGTGCCAGCACCAGAGCCGGGACAGACTATGGCTACACCTTC.

This clonotype was observed a handful of times. This chain joins TRBV7-9 and TRBJ2-5; 9 bases line up with TRBD2. CDR1 is SEHNR and CDR2 is FQNEAQ in the germline V gene (reference sequence). This CDR3 contains 20 residues. V lost 2 bases and J lost 4; bases outside the gene matches: 20. The CDR3 sequence is CASSLISGVSGSFFGETQYF. Here the CDR3 DNA reads TGTGCCAGCAGCTTAATTTCGGGGGTTAGCGGGAGCTTTTTTGGAGAGACCCAGTACTTC.

This chain joins TRBV4-2 and TRBJ2-3, with 7 nucleotides matching TRBD2. CDR1 and CDR2 from the germline V gene are LGHNA and YNFKEQ. The J segment lost 1 base and the V segment lost 0 bases, leaving 7 bases of the junction unmatched. The CDR3 runs 17 residues. This CDR3 reads CASSQEGAGSGTDTQYF. The CDR3 DNA reads as TGTGCCAGCAGCCAAGAAGGAGCGGGGTCCGGCACAGATACGCAGTATTTT.

The table lists this clonotype with a count of one. V and J are TRBV29-1 and TRBJ2-2; either TRBD1 or TRBD2 may fit D (5 bases each). CDR1 and CDR2 from the germline V gene are SQVTM and ANQGSEA. The CDR3 consists of 12 residues. As DNA, the CDR3 is TGCAGTGTAATCATGGGGGCCGGGGAGCTGTTTTTT. Protein: CSVIMGAGELFF.

The chain carries TRBV7-8 and TRBJ2-5; the D call may be TRBD1 or TRBD2 (5 bases each). This CDR3 contains 14 residues. Germline V lookup: CDR1 SGHVS, CDR2 FQNEAQ. Trimming pared 5 bases from V and 11 bases from J, leaving 21 bases between. The CDR3 DNA is TGTGCCAGCAGCCCCCGGGACCGTTACAATGAGCAGTACTTC. This encodes CASSPRDRYNEQYF.

This clonotype was observed a few times. J is TRBJ2-7 and V is TRBV12-3 or TRBV12-4; D is undetermined. The CDR3 extends over 14 amino acids. Trimming shortened V by 3 bases and J by 2 bases, and 11 bases separated the two germline ends. Here the CDR3 DNA reads TGTGCCAGCAGTTTCGGTCGGAAAACCTACGAGCAGTACTTC. The encoded protein is CASSFGRKTYEQYF.

This CDR3 is CASSQDPEGMDEQYF. For the CDR3, the DNA is TGCGCCAGCAGCCAAGATCCGGAGGGTATGGACGAGCAGTACTTC. The chain couples TRBV4-1 to TRBJ2-5; D may be TRBD2 (6 bases). The J call may not be correct, given that the DNA end is closer to TRBJ2-7. CDR1 and CDR2 from the germline V gene are MGHRA and YSYEKL. CDR3 size: 15 residues.

Of note for this clonotype: One end of the junction does not line up with germline, which may come from a read error. The rearrangement uses TRBV12-3 or TRBV12-4 and TRBJ2-3, with a possible D match to TRBD1 (5 bases). This CDR3 has 12 residues. CDR3 protein: CASSWGTDMQYF. Written as DNA, the CDR3 is TGTGCCAGCAGCTGGGGCACAGATATGCAGTATTTT.

As regards this clonotype: A junction end diverges from the germline sequence, so it may reflect a read error. The chain employs TRBV12-3 or TRBV12-4 and TRBJ2-1; TRBD2 aligns across 9 bases. The CDR3 has 18 amino acids. This CDR3 reads CAGRGGSGSDFTYNEQFF. In nucleotides, the CDR3 is TGTGCCGGCAGGGGAGGTAGCGGGAGCGATTTTACCTACAATGAGCAGTTCTTC.

The genes are TRBV20-1 and TRBJ2-5, with 11 bases matching TRBD2. Germline values: CDR1 DFQATT, CDR2 SNEGSKA (reference sequence). CDR3 length: 16 amino acids. V trimming: 0 bases; J trimming: 11 bases; junction bases outside the gene matches: 14. For the CDR3, the DNA is TGCAGTGCTAGAGATGCGAGCCTAGCGGGAGGTAGGGAGCAGTACTTC. This gives the protein CSARDASLAGGREQYF.

The rearrangement links TRBV6-2 or TRBV6-3 to TRBJ2-6, with D unclear. Germline V CDR1 and CDR2: MNHEY, SVGEGT. There are 16 residues in the CDR3. The V and J ends lost 2 bases and 0 bases respectively, with 8 bases between them. As DNA, the CDR3 is TGTGCCAGCAGTTACGGTAGGAACTCTGGGGCCAACGTCCTGACTTTC. Translating gives CASSYGRNSGANVLTF.

This clonotype came up once. The chain combines TRBV29-1 with TRBJ2-7, with D possibly TRBD2 on 5 matching bases. Germline V lookup: CDR1 SQVTM, CDR2 ANQGSEA. V lost 2 bases and J lost 4, with 21 bases in between. CDR3 length equals 16 residues. The CDR3 here is CSVELARSTRGYEQYF. The CDR3 DNA reads as TGCAGCGTTGAATTGGCTCGGTCTACTAGAGGATACGAGCAGTACTTC.

The chain has TRBV7-2 and TRBJ2-3; D call uncertain. The CDR3 is 14 residues long. CDR1 SGHTA and CDR2 FQGNSA come from the germline V gene. The germline V and J ends were trimmed by 5 bases and 6 bases, with 15 bases remaining between them. This chain's CDR3 is CASSTRAYGDTQYF. The CDR3 DNA reads TGTGCCAGCAGCACCCGGGCCTACGGGGATACGCAGTATTTT.

CDR3 sequence reads: CSVAVGPNTGELFF. CDR3 DNA: TGCAGTGTGGCGGTGGGCCCGAACACCGGGGAGCTGTTTTTT. The gene calls are TRBV20-1 and TRBJ2-2; no definite D call. Germline lookup yields CDR1 DFQATT and CDR2 SNEGSKA (reference sequence). V was clipped by 7 bases and J by 0 bases, with 12 bases between them. This CDR3 is built from 14 residues.

The chain links TRBV21-1 to TRBJ1-6. TRBV21-1 is annotated as a pseudogene. This CDR3 is 15 amino acids long. The CDR3 DNA sequence: TGTGCCAGCAGCACCTCCCCCTCGGCCGGATCACCCCTCCACTTT. Translation gives CASSTSPSAGSPLHF.

This clonotype was picked up one time. The chain combines TRBV7-9 with TRBJ1-6; 9 bases match TRBD1. Germline CDR1 and CDR2: SEHNR and FQNEAQ (reference sequence). Trimming removed 3 bases from V and 8 bases from J; junction bases left unmatched: 14. This CDR3 has 18 residues. As DNA, the CDR3 is TGTGCCAGCAGCTTTAAGCCCAAACCGGGACAGGGTGATTCACCCCTCCACTTT. Its translation: CASSFKPKPGQGDSPLHF.

This clonotype was counted only a few times. This chain links TRBV20-1 with TRBJ2-1, with unresolved D. Germline CDR1 DFQATT, CDR2 SNEGSKA (reference sequence). The CDR3 is made up of 12 amino acids. V shed 3 bases and J shed 4 bases, with 7 bases lying between them. CDR3 amino acids: CSASIPYNEQFF. CDR3 in DNA: TGCAGTGCTAGTATCCCGTACAATGAGCAGTTCTTC.